A selection of T cell receptor beta chains follows, all from one sample in a study of T-cell reconstitution after alpha-beta-depleted transplantation in children. Using its own MiXCR run on the PCR reads, TCRdb lists one record per CDR3 protein. This sample yields some 280,000 distinct CDR3 sequences, of which approximately 9.6% are seen a single time; roughly 9.1% belongs to the top ten. Sequencing used PBMCs from the stem cell graft donor, obtained from the stem cell graft. These receptors came from a human donor who donated a stem cell graft to a child with SCID. CDR3s include the opening cysteine and the closing phenylalanine or tryptophan. A D gene is named only where the DNA matches it firmly. Not every row has a clone size; where given, it reads once, few, many or a size class.

>few|13|TRBV7-9|TRBJ2-5|NA
CASHGTLQETQYF
TGTGCCAGCCACGGGACTCTCCAAGAGACCCAGTACTTC
>few|14|TRBV7-8|TRBJ1-4|NA
CASSPPAGEEKLFF
TGTGCCAGCAGCCCCCCCGCCGGTGAAGAAAAACTGTTTTTT
>NA|15|TRBV9|TRBJ2-1|TRBD1
CASSVVQGVYNEQFF
TGTGCCAGCAGCGTAGTACAGGGGGTGTACAATGAGCAGTTCTTC
>few|14|TRBV12-3/TRBV12-4|TRBJ1-1|NA
CASSQGHRDTEAFF
TGTGCCAGCAGTCAGGGACACCGGGACACTGAAGCTTTCTTT
>few|17|TRBV9|TRBJ2-3|TRBD2
CASSEGLAGAPGDTQYF
TGTGCCAGCAGCGAGGGACTAGCGGGGGCTCCGGGAGATACGCAGTATTTT
>NA|16|TRBV7-8|TRBJ2-5|TRBD2
CASSPLAGGWEETQYF
TGTGCCAGCAGCCCCCTGGCGGGGGGCTGGGAAGAGACCCAGTACTTC
>few|12|TRBV29-1|TRBJ2-1|NA
CSVGGFGNEQFF
TGCAGCGTTGGGGGGTTCGGCAATGAGCAGTTCTTC
>many|15|TRBV5-1|TRBJ2-5|NA
CASSLVIGDQETQYF
TGCGCCAGCAGCTTGGTTATTGGCGACCAAGAGACCCAGTACTTC
>many|14|TRBV5-1|TRBJ2-2|TRBD2
CASGPGGNTGELFF
TGCGCCAGCGGCCCGGGGGGAAACACCGGGGAGCTGTTTTTT
>once|17|TRBV7-2|TRBJ2-1|TRBD2
CASRRRTSVGSFNEQFF
TGTGCCAGCAGGCGGAGGACTAGCGTAGGATCCTTTAATGAGCAGTTCTTC
>few|17|TRBV20-1|TRBJ2-1|TRBD2
CCARDASGGPIYNEQFF
TGCTGTGCTAGAGATGCCAGCGGGGGGCCAATTTACAATGAGCAGTTCTTC
>few|17|TRBV12-3/TRBV12-4|TRBJ2-7|TRBD1
CASTETGGTGLRREQYF
TGTGCCAGCACCGAAACCGGGGGGACAGGGCTAAGAAGGGAGCAGTACTTC
>few|14|TRBV5-1|TRBJ2-3|TRBD1
CASRGQGWPDTQYF
TGCGCCAGCAGAGGACAGGGCTGGCCAGATACGCAGTATTTT
>few|16|TRBV5-1|TRBJ2-1|TRBD1
CASSFGGTGKYNEQFF
TGCGCCAGCAGCTTCGGTGGGACAGGGAAATACAATGAGCAGTTCTTC
>many|14|TRBV5-1|TRBJ2-1|TRBD1
CASSLGTDYNEQFF
TGTGCCAGCAGCTTAGGGACAGATTACAATGAGCAGTTCTTC
>many|14|TRBV12-3/TRBV12-4|TRBJ1-1|NA
CASSLGHANTEAFF
TGTGCCAGCAGTTTAGGTCACGCAAACACTGAAGCTTTCTTT
>many|15|TRBV12-3/TRBV12-4|TRBJ2-2|NA
CASSARDSGNGELFF
TGTGCCAGCAGTGCCCGGGACAGCGGGAACGGGGAGCTGTTTTTT
>NA|16|TRBV3-1|TRBJ2-5|TRBD2
CASSHYRAGGQETQYF
TGTGCCAGCAGCCATTATCGAGCGGGGGGCCAAGAGACCCAGTACTTC
>many|13|TRBV7-9|TRBJ2-7|NA
CASSHPRRYEQYF
TGTGCCAGCAGCCATCCACGGCGGTACGAGCAGTACTTC
>few|16|TRBV6-5|TRBJ2-3|NA
CASSYSGSGSTDTQYF
TGTGCCAGCAGTTACTCTGGTAGCGGTAGCACAGATACGCAGTATTTT
>NA|15|TRBV3-1|TRBJ1-1|NA
CASSQRNVGNTEAFF
TGTGCCAGCAGCCAAAGAAATGTCGGGAACACTGAAGCTTTCTTT
>NA|12|TRBV15|TRBJ2-2|NA
CATTSNTGELFF
TGTGCCACCACTTCGAACACCGGGGAGCTGTTTTTT
>NA|14|TRBV5-1|TRBJ2-3|NA
CASSLRQGKNTQYF
TGCGCCAGCAGCTTAAGGCAGGGCAAAAATACGCAGTATTTT
>few|14|TRBV25-1|TRBJ1-2|NA
CASSFQPGQEGYTF
TGTGCCAGCAGCTTTCAACCAGGGCAGGAGGGCTACACCTTC
>NA|13|TRBV20-1|TRBJ1-1|NA
CSAQKDRNTEAFF
TGCAGTGCTCAGAAGGACAGGAACACTGAAGCTTTCTTT
>few|14|TRBV5-1|TRBJ2-3|NA
CASSSGRVRDTQYF
TGCGCCAGCAGTTCCGGTAGGGTGCGAGATACGCAGTATTTT
>NA|15|TRBV10-3|TRBJ2-1|TRBD1
CATDNPGQGYNEQFF
TGTGCCACCGATAATCCGGGACAGGGTTACAATGAGCAGTTCTTC
>NA|15|TRBV12-3/TRBV12-4|TRBJ2-3|TRBD2
CASSPKRGFTDTQYF
TGTGCCAGCAGCCCAAAGCGGGGGTTCACAGATACGCAGTATTTT
>many|13|TRBV7-9|TRBJ2-6|NA
CASSSLGANVLTF
TGTGCCAGCAGCTCCTTAGGGGCCAACGTCCTGACTTTC
>many|15|TRBV7-8|TRBJ2-7|NA
CASTLLYSPGYEQYF
TGTGCCAGCACCCTTTTGTATTCCCCCGGCTACGAGCAGTACTTC
>few|13|TRBV27|TRBJ2-5|NA
CASSEDIQETQYF
TGTGCCAGCAGCGAGGACATTCAAGAGACCCAGTACTTC
>few|15|TRBV20-1|TRBJ1-1|TRBD1
CSAHKDRGAHTEAFF
TGCAGTGCTCACAAGGACAGGGGCGCCCACACTGAAGCTTTCTTT
>few|14|TRBV18|TRBJ2-7|NA
CASSPNPRAYEQYF
TGTGCCAGCTCACCTAATCCCCGGGCTTACGAGCAGTACTTC
>NA|15|TRBV7-9|TRBJ2-1|TRBD2
CASYNVAGAYNEQFF
TGTGCCAGTTATAACGTAGCGGGGGCCTACAATGAGCAGTTCTTC
>NA|18|TRBV11-2|TRBJ2-3|TRBD2
CASTKNLAGEPLTDTQYF
TGTGCCAGCACCAAAAATCTAGCGGGGGAGCCTCTCACAGATACGCAGTATTTT
>many|13|TRBV5-1|TRBJ1-3|NA
CASRQGSGNTIYF
TGCGCCAGCAGGCAGGGGTCTGGAAACACCATATATTTT
>few|13|TRBV10-3|TRBJ2-3|NA
CAISATLTDTQYF
TGTGCCATCAGCGCGACACTCACAGATACGCAGTATTTT